This T cell receptor beta chain is drawn from a study of regulatory T cells in long-lasting Graves disease. The trim removed 0 bases at V and 10 bases at J, leaving 9 bases unmatched. The germline V gene encodes CDR1 DFQATT and CDR2 SNEGSKA (reference sequence). This CDR3 spans 16 amino acids. Time point: newly diagnosed GD, antithyroid drugs for less than 3 months. The TCR library used RNA extracted from PBMCs. Arm-PCR of CDR3 regions and iRepertoire HTBI primers were the basis on which TCR beta libraries were built. One entry per CDR3 protein, called by TCRdb with MiXCR from the multiplex PCR reads. The data show about 350,000 distinct CDR3 sequences, 15% to 20% seen once. These data also featured in a second study, about T cells in Graves' hyperthyroidism and ophthalmopathy.

The sequencing here drew on peripheral blood mononuclear cells (PBMCs), taken at new diagnosis, from a patient treated with antithyroid drugs. The TCR sequence derives from a woman between 18 and 29 years old with Graves disease. The chain combines TRBV20-1 with TRBJ2-3; TRBD2 aligns across 14 bases. The CDR3 DNA follows: TGCAGTGCTAGAGACTCCGGACTAGCGGGGGGCCTTGCGCAGTATTTT. Translated, it gives CSARDSGLAGGLAQYF.